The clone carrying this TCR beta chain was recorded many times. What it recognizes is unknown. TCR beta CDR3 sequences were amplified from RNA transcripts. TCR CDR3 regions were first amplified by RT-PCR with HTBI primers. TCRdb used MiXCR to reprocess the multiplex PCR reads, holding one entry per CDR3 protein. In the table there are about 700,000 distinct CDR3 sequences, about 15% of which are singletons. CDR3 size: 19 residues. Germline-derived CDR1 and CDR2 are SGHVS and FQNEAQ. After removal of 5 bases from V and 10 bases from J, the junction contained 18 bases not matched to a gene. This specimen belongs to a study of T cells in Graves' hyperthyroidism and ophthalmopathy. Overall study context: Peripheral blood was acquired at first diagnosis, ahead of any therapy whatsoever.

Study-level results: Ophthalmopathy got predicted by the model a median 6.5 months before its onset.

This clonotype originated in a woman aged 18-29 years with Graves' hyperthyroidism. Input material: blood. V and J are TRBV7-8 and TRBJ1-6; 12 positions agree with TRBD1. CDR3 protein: CASSLIPGTGGAVKSPLHF. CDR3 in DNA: TGTGCCAGCAGCCTAATCCCTGGGACAGGGGGCGCAGTCAAGTCACCCCTCCACTTT.